These 18 T cell receptor beta chains came from one sample sequenced in a study of response to subunit inactivated influenza vaccine. TCRdb processed the RT-PCR reads anew with MiXCR; each CDR3 protein has one entry. The sample lists fewer than 600,000 distinct CDR3 sequences; approximately 6.9% were seen once. This material consisted of PBMCs from blood, taken less than 30 months after vaccination. The receptors were gathered from a man between 50 and 69 years old who received an inactivated influenza vaccine.

This clonotype was counted between two and nine times. The chain employs TRBV11-2 and TRBJ2-7; D may match TRBD1 or TRBD2 (5 bases each). The CDR3 has 14 residues. V was shortened by 5 bases and J by 5 bases, with 16 bases between the two germline ends. Germline assignment: CDR1 SGHAT and CDR2 FQNNGV. DNA for the CDR3: TGTGCCAGCAGCACGATTAGCGCAGGGAACGAGCAGTACTTC. Its protein product is CASSTISAGNEQYF. The full variable domain, completed using reference TRBV11-2 and TRBJ2-7, is EAGVAQSPRYKIIEKRQSVAFWCNPISGHATLYWYQQILGQGPKLLIQFQNNGVVDDSQLPKDRFSAERLKGVDSTLKIQPAKLEDSAVYLCASSTISAGNEQYFGPGTRLTVT.

This clonotype was detected only a few times. The chain is built from TRBV10-3 and TRBJ2-1; tentatively, D is TRBD1 or TRBD2 (5 bases each). Germline CDR1 reads ENHRY; CDR2 reads SYGVKD. This CDR3 comprises 11 residues. Deletions cut 6 bases from V and 8 bases from J, with 8 bases between. The CDR3 coding sequence is TGTGCCATCAGGAAGGGACATGAGCAGTTCTTC. Translated: CAIRKGHEQFF.

This clonotype was seen ten or more times. The V and J genes are TRBV13 and TRBJ2-7; TRBD2 agrees at 9 bases. CDR1 PRHDT and CDR2 FYEKMQ come from the germline V gene (reference sequence). This CDR3 comprises 17 residues. The trim removed 0 bases at V and 0 bases at J, leaving 6 bases unmatched. The CDR3 region is CASSLGRAGGSSYEQYF. Written as DNA, the CDR3 is TGTGCCAGCAGCTTAGGCCGTGCGGGGGGGAGCTCCTACGAGCAGTACTTC.

This chain connects TRBV5-1 to TRBJ2-1; 12 positions agree with TRBD1. Germline assignment: CDR1 SGHRS and CDR2 YFSETQ. The CDR3 sequence is 15 residues long. V trimming: 4 bases; J trimming: 7 bases; junction bases outside the gene matches: 6. As DNA, the CDR3 is TGCGCCAGCAGCACGGGACAGGGGGCGCGGAATGAGCAGTTCTTC. This encodes CASSTGQGARNEQFF.

In its sample, this clonotype was seen many times. The rearrangement uses TRBV5-1 and TRBJ1-4; D might be TRBD1 (5 bases). CDR3 length equals 14 residues. Germline V CDR1 and CDR2: SGHRS, YFSETQ. V was trimmed by 0 bases and J by 6 bases, leaving 9 bases between them. The CDR3 sequence: CASSLELGDEKLFF. The CDR3, as DNA: TGCGCCAGCAGCTTGGAATTGGGGGATGAAAAACTGTTTTTT.

This clonotype appeared a few times. The rearrangement links TRBV20-1 to TRBJ2-3, with 8 bases matching TRBD1. The length of the CDR3 is 16 residues. Trimming took 1 base from V and 3 from J; bases not matched to a gene: 9. The germline V gene encodes CDR1 DFQATT and CDR2 SNEGSKA (reference sequence). This CDR3 reads CSARVGRGRATDTQYF. The CDR3 nucleotides are TGCAGTGCTAGAGTGGGCAGGGGGCGTGCGACAGATACGCAGTATTTT.

The gene calls are TRBV4-2 and TRBJ2-7; possibly TRBD2 for D (5 bases). V was trimmed by 1 base and J by 2 bases, leaving 12 bases between them. This CDR3 region has 15 residues. Germline V lookup: CDR1 LGHNA, CDR2 YNFKEQ. Here the CDR3 reads CASSQGGPLPYEQYF. For the CDR3, the DNA is TGTGCCAGCAGCCAAGGAGGGCCCCTGCCCTACGAGCAGTACTTC.

The sample holds one count of this clonotype. A much larger clone lies one base from this, so it may be a read error. The V call is TRBV7-9, the J call TRBJ2-1; D unclear. This CDR3 region has 12 residues. Germline V gives CDR1 SEHNR, CDR2 FQNEAQ (reference sequence). Here the CDR3 reads CARSPTLNEQFF. The CDR3 bases are TGTGCCCGCAGCCCCACTTTAAATGAGCAGTTCTTC.

This clonotype was detected once. V gene TRBV2 combines with J gene TRBJ2-3; no clear D gene. V lost 1 base and J 1 base, leaving 6 bases between the germline ends. This CDR3 spans 14 amino acids. Germline CDR1 and CDR2: SNHLY and FYNNEI. CDR3 DNA sequence: TGTGCCAGCAGTGAAGGGGCTCGCACAGATACGCAGTATTTT. This sequence encodes CASSEGARTDTQYF.

The CDR3, as DNA: TGCGCCAGCAGTCAATCAACCAGGGTCAATCAGCCCCAGCATTTT. This encodes CASSQSTRVNQPQHF. The chain employs TRBV23-1 and TRBJ1-5; possibly TRBD1 for D (5 bases). TRBV23-1 is marked as an open reading frame, function uncertain. The CDR3 sequence is 15 residues long. The V end lost 0 bases, the J end lost 3 bases, and 9 bases lay between the germline ends.

CDR3 DNA sequence: TGTGCCAGCAGCTTCGGGGAAACAGATACGCAGTATTTT. The encoded protein is CASSFGETDTQYF. The gene calls are TRBV7-2 and TRBJ2-3, with D perhaps matching TRBD2 (5 bases). This CDR3 is 13 amino acids long. Per germline, CDR1 SGHTA and CDR2 FQGNSA. Trimming removed 3 bases from V and 3 bases from J, with 7 bases in between. Looking up the rest from reference TRBV7-2 and TRBJ2-3 gives the full variable domain: GAGVSQSPSNKVTEKGKDVELRCDPISGHTALYWYRQSLGQGLEFLIYFQGNSAPDKSGLPSDRFSAERTGGSVSTLTIQRTQQEDSAVYLCASSFGETDTQYFGPGTRLTVL.

The chain has TRBV20-1 and TRBJ2-1, with 12 bases fitting TRBD2. This CDR3 comprises 16 residues. Looked up from germline, CDR1 is DFQATT and CDR2 is SNEGSKA (reference sequence). The junction had 5 bases not matched to a gene; V was cut back by 2 bases and J by 3 bases. CDR3 bases: TGCAGTGCTAGAAAGACTAGCGGGGGAGACTACAATGAGCAGTTCTTC. Translation: CSARKTSGGDYNEQFF.

This clonotype was seen ten or more times. The V and J genes are TRBV20-1 and TRBJ2-3; the match to TRBD2 covers 9 bases. The germline V gene has CDR1 DFQATT and CDR2 SNEGSKA (reference sequence). The CDR3 is 15 amino acids. With 0 bases clipped from V and 7 bases from J, the junction kept 8 bases outside the gene matches. The CDR3: CSARDHSGSLNTQYF. The CDR3 DNA follows: TGCAGTGCTAGAGACCATAGCGGGAGTTTGAATACGCAGTATTTT.

The rearrangement uses TRBV5-1 and TRBJ2-7; 9 bases agree with TRBD1. Germline CDR1 reads SGHRS; CDR2 reads YFSETQ. The CDR3 consists of 18 residues. V was clipped by 4 bases and J by 6 bases; unmatched bases: 20. The CDR3 DNA sequence: TGCGCCAGCAGCCCTCGACAGGGGGACTTCCCCCACTACTTCGAGCAGTACTTC. Protein sequence: CASSPRQGDFPHYFEQYF.

The table lists this clonotype with many counts. The rearrangement joins TRBV4-3 to TRBJ2-3; TRBD2 aligns across 11 bases. CDR1 and CDR2 (germline): LGHNA, YSLEER. V was pared by 4 bases and J by 1 base, with 4 bases of the junction left unmatched. The CDR3 sequence is 16 residues long. The CDR3 is CASSPLLAGGTDTQYF. CDR3 in DNA: TGCGCCAGCAGCCCACTACTAGCGGGAGGCACAGATACGCAGTATTTT.

V and J are TRBV29-1 and TRBJ1-6; 7 positions agree with TRBD1. The V segment lost 5 bases and the J segment 5 bases; nucleotides outside the gene matches: 12. CDR1 is SQVTM, CDR2 ANQGSEA, per germline. The CDR3 runs 16 residues. The CDR3 bases are TGCAGCGTTCAACACCCCGGGACAGCAAATAATTCACCCCTCCACTTT. It encodes CSVQHPGTANNSPLHF.

In its sample, this clonotype is medium-sized. The V and J genes are TRBV4-1 and TRBJ1-2; D might be TRBD1 (6 bases). The CDR3 covers 15 residues. Trimming pared 0 bases from V and 1 base from J, leaving 9 bases between. CDR1 and CDR2 (germline): MGHRA, YSYEKL. The CDR3 DNA reads TGCGCCAGCAGCCAAGATCGGACAGTTAACTATGGCTACACCTTC. Its translation: CASSQDRTVNYGYTF.

This clonotype has at least ten counts. The rearrangement uses TRBV20-1 and TRBJ2-1; 7 bases fit TRBD2. This CDR3 contains 14 residues. The germline V gene has CDR1 DFQATT and CDR2 SNEGSKA (reference sequence). Trimming at V came to 1 base and at J to 3 bases, leaving 3 bases not matched to a gene. CDR3: CSARAPSGYNEQFF. Here the CDR3 DNA reads TGCAGTGCTAGAGCCCCTAGCGGCTACAATGAGCAGTTCTTC.